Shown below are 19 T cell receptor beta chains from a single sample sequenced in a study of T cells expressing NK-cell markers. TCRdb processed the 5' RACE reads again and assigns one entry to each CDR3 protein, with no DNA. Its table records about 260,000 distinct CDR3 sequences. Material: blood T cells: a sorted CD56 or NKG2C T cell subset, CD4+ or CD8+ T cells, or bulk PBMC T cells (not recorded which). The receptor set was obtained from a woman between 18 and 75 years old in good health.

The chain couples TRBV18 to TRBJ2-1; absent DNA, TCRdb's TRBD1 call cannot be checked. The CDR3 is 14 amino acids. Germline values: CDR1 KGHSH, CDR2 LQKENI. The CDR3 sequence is CASSPGFGGNEQFF.

CDR3 residues: CASSLMQGGATGELFF. The chain is built from TRBV7-3 and TRBJ2-2; the D call from TCRdb, TRBD1, cannot be confirmed without DNA. This CDR3 has 16 residues. Looked up from germline, CDR1 is SGHTA and CDR2 is FQGTGA.

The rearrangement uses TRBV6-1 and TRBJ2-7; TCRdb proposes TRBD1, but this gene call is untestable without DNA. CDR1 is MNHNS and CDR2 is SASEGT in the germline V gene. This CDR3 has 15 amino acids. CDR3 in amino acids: CASSDVGTGFSEQYF.

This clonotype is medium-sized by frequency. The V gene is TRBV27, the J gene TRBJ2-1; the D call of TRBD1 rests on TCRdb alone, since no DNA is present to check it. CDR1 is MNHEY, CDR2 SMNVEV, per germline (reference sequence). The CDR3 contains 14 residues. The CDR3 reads CASSLGGPRNEQFF.

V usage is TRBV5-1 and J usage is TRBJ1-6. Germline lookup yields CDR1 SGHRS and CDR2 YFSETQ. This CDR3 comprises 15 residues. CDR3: CASVQGDLDNSPLHF.

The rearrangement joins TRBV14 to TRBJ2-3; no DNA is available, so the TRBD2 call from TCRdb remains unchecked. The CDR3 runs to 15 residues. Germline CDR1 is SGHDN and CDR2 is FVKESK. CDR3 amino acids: CASSQDRRKTDTQYF.

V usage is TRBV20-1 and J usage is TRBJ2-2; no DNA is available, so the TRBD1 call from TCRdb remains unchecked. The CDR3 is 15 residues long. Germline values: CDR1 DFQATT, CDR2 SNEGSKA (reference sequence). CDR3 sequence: CSARDRDANTGELFF.

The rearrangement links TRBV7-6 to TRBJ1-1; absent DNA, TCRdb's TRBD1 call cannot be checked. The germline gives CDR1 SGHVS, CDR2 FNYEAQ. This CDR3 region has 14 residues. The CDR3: CASSSRGGNTEAFF.

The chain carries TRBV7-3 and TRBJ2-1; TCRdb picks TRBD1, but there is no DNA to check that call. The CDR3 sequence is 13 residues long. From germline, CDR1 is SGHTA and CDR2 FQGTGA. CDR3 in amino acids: CASSLANRGEQFF.

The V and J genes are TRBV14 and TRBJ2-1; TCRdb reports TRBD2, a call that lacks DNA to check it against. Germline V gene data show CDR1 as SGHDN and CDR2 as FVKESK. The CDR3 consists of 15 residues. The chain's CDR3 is CASSQRLAAPHEQFF.

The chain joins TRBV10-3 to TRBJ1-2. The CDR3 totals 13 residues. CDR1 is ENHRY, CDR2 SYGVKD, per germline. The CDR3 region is CAISDDSEYGYTF.

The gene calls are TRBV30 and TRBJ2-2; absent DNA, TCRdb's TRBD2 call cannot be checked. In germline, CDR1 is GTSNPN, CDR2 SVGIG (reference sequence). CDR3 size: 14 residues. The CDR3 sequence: CAWSVLRDTGELFF. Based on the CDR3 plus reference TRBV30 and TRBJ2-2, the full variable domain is SQTIHQWPATLVQPVGSPLSLECTVEGTSNPNLYWYRQAAGRGLQLLFYSVGIGQISSEVPQNLSASRPQDRQFILSSKKLLLSDSGFYLCAWSVLRDTGELFFGEGSRLTVL.

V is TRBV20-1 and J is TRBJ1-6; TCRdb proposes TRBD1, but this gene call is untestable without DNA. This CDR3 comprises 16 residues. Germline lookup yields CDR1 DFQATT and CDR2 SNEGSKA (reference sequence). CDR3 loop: CSARGNLDRLNSPLHF.

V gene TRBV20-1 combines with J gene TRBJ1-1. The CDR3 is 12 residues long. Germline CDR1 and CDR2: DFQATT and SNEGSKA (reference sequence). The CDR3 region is CSAYRVNTEAFF.

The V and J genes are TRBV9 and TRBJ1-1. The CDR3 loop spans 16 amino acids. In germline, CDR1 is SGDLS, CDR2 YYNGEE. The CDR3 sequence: CASSVDGRATNTEAFF.

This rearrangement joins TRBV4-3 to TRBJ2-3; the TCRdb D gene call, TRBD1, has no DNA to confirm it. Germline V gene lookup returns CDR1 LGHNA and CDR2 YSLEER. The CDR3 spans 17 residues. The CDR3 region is CASSQDQDIKNTDTQYF.

The CDR3 reads CASSLGNGYTF. J is TRBJ1-2 and V is TRBV19. The germline V gene has CDR1 LNHDA and CDR2 SQIVND (reference sequence). The CDR3 is 11 residues long.

CDR3: CASSLVRGNSYNEQFF. This chain joins TRBV7-2 and TRBJ2-1. The CDR3 covers 16 residues. CDR1 and CDR2 from the germline V gene are SGHTA and FQGNSA.

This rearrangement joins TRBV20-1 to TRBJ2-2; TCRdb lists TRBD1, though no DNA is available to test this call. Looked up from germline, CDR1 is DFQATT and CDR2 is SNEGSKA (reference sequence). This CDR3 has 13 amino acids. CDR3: CSARQGNTGELFF.